What follows is one T cell receptor (beta chain) and its context. This CDR3 region has 14 residues. Germline CDR1 and CDR2: MDHEN and SYDVKM. V was pared by 7 bases and J by 1 base, with 13 bases between. This sample is part of a study of blood T cell repertoires in COVID-19. The overall study: Acute and convalescent COVID-19 specimens originated in the United States, Italy and Spain. Sample material is recorded as cDNA or gDNA derived from T cells, B-cell-depleted T cells, or PBMCs.

Seattle patients were enrolled during active infection and followed longitudinally. In the study's own analysis: Estimation of nucleated cell counts relied on the amplification of reference gene primers. Profiled with immunoSEQ multiplex PCR; TCRdb holds only in-frame clones, not every one. V and J calls and clone size are given by that table; D and trimming were obtained from the DNA. The data hold around 220,000 clones, with roughly nine tenths observed a single time. The chain recombines TRBV28 with TRBJ1-1, with D maybe TRBD1 (5 bases). The receptor comes from a woman between 45 and 60 years old with COVID-19, enrolled during active disease. The sequencing input was peripheral blood. The CDR3 DNA is TGTGCCAGCACATCCAGGGCCTCGAACACTGAAGCTTTCTTT. Translation: CASTSRASNTEAFF.